This T cell receptor (beta chain) was found in a study of CD8+ T cells in alopecia areata. Study background: Twice daily, treated patients received 5 to 10 mg of oral tofacitinib. Tofacitinib ran for 6 to 18 months before 6 months off drug. Points from the study as a whole: Higher clonality than in normal scalp was seen in lesional scalp, especially alopecia totalis/universalis.

As for this clone: What it binds is not known.

In germline, CDR1 is SQVTM, CDR2 ANQGSEA. V was shortened by 6 bases and J by 6 bases, with 10 bases between the two germline ends. CDR3 size: 11 residues. After isolation, RNA underwent reverse transcription to generate cDNA as the sequencing template. Using immunoSEQ multiplex PCR, the repertoire was profiled, and TCRdb retains in-frame clones only, with some absent. The table has over 85,000 clones, 41% seen once. The chain is built from TRBV29-1 and TRBJ2-3; tentatively, D is TRBD2 (6 bases). This receptor was obtained from a human donor with alopecia areata. The sample consisted of CD4+ T cells sorted from blood. CDR3 DNA sequence: TGCAGCGTCGGGGGAGCGGATACGCAGTATTTT. Protein: CSVGGADTQYF.